These 27 T cell receptor beta chains came from one sample sequenced in a study of cytomegalovirus exposure and HLA in healthy donors. The PCR made use of 60 Vbeta and 13 Jbeta primers. TCRdb's table, derived via immunoSEQ multiplex PCR, lists solely in-frame clones and lacks some. The repertoire holds 150,000 to 200,000 clones, with roughly 71% as singletons. The sequencing sample was made of PBMCs. These receptors all come from a male donor in good health and CMV-seropositive.

The V gene is TRBV6-1, the J gene TRBJ1-5, with D perhaps matching TRBD1 (6 bases). This CDR3 has 15 residues. The ends were cut back, 4 bases at V and 6 bases at J, with 16 bases in the middle. From germline, CDR1 is MNHNS and CDR2 SASEGT. In DNA, the CDR3 is TGTGCCAGCAGTGCCCTAAGAACAGGGATTCAGCCCCAGCATTTT. Its protein product is CASSALRTGIQPQHF.

The chain uses TRBV9 and TRBJ1-2; D not certain. Germline V gene data show CDR1 as SGDLS and CDR2 as YYNGEE. V was pared by 2 bases and J by 3 bases, with 14 bases between. This CDR3 has 15 residues. The CDR3 DNA sequence: TGTGCCAGCAGCGTCCTAGGGAGGACGGACTATGGCTACACCTTC. Encoded protein: CASSVLGRTDYGYTF. Supplemented by reference TRBV9 and TRBJ1-2, the full variable domain reads DSGVTQTPKHLITATGQRVTLRCSPRSGDLSVYWYQQSLDQGLQFLIQYYNGEERAKGNILERFSAQQFPDLHSELNLSSLELGDSALYFCASSVLGRTDYGYTFGSGTRLTVV.

This clone showed up just once. V and J are TRBV27 and TRBJ1-2; 11 nucleotides match TRBD1. J lost 4 bases, V lost 8 bases, and 6 bases had no gene match. This CDR3 has 14 amino acids. The germline V gene has CDR1 MNHEY and CDR2 SMNVEV (reference sequence). The CDR3 nucleotides read TGTGCCAGCCGGGGACAGGGGGTCTCCTATGGCTACACCTTC. Translated, it gives CASRGQGVSYGYTF.

This sequence joins TRBV7-3 and TRBJ2-2, with 7 bases fitting TRBD1. In germline, CDR1 is SGHTA, CDR2 FQGTGA. The trim removed 10 bases at V and 1 base at J, leaving 6 bases unmatched. This CDR3 spans 14 amino acids. The CDR3 coding sequence is TGTGCCACCTCTTCAGGGGGGAACACCGGGGAGCTGTTTTTT. Translation: CATSSGGNTGELFF.

The chain links TRBV14 to TRBJ1-2; D perhaps matches TRBD1 (5 bases). This CDR3 region has 13 residues. The germline V gene encodes CDR1 SGHDN and CDR2 FVKESK. V lost 5 bases and J 8 bases, leaving 15 bases between the germline ends. CDR3 bases: TGTGCCAGCAGCACCCAGGGAATGGGGGGCTACACCTTC. As protein: CASSTQGMGGYTF. Based on the CDR3 plus reference TRBV14 and TRBJ1-2, the full variable domain is EAGVTQFPSHSVIEKGQTVTLRCDPISGHDNLYWYRRVMGKEIKFLLHFVKESKQDESGMPNNRFLAERTGGTYSTLKVQPAELEDSGVYFCASSTQGMGGYTFGSGTRLTVV.

This clone came up once. The rearrangement uses TRBV11-1 and TRBJ1-1; TRBD1 might be the D (6 bases). With 5 bases removed from V and 2 bases from J, the gap between germline ends came to 15 bases. Germline lookup yields CDR1 SGHAT and CDR2 FQDESV (reference sequence). This CDR3 region has 15 residues. CDR3 loop: CASSHIRTDNTEAFF. The CDR3 region has the DNA TGTGCCAGCAGCCATATAAGGACAGATAACACTGAAGCTTTCTTT.

The chain carries TRBV12-5 and TRBJ1-2, with 10 bases aligning to TRBD1. The CDR3 contains 18 residues. CDR1 and CDR2 (germline): LGHNT, FRNRAP. V lost 4 bases to trimming and J lost 2 bases; unmatched junction nucleotides: 13. CDR3 bases: TGTGCTAGTGGTTCCGACCGGACAGGGGGAGGGGTCAACTATGGCTACACCTTC. This gives the protein CASGSDRTGGGVNYGYTF.

The chain combines TRBV19 with TRBJ2-7; D is possibly TRBD2 (6 bases). The CDR3 is made up of 15 amino acids. From germline, CDR1 is LNHDA and CDR2 SQIVND (reference sequence). Trimming cost V 3 bases and J 5 bases, with 17 bases left between them. The CDR3 region has the DNA TGTGCCAGTAGTATTAGAACTAGCAATGGCGACGAGCAGTACTTC. This codes for CASSIRTSNGDEQYF. Supplemented by reference TRBV19 and TRBJ2-7, the full variable domain reads DGGITQSPKYLFRKEGQNVTLSCEQNLNHDAMYWYRQDPGQGLRLIYYSQIVNDFQKGDIAEGYSVSREKKESFPLTVTSAQKNPTAFYLCASSIRTSNGDEQYFGPGTRLTVT.

V usage is TRBV6-6 and J usage is TRBJ1-3; 8 bases are shared with TRBD1. This CDR3 is 16 amino acids long. From germline, CDR1 is MNHNY and CDR2 SVGAGI (reference sequence). V lost 6 bases, J lost 0 bases, and 7 bases stayed unmatched. Written as DNA, the CDR3 is TGTGCCAGCAGCCGACGACAGGGGAGCTCTGGAAACACCATATATTTT. As protein: CASSRRQGSSGNTIYF.

V is TRBV2 and J is TRBJ2-7; 9 bases are a match to TRBD1. The V gene end was trimmed by 7 bases and the J gene end by 2 bases; junction bases not matched to a gene: 3. CDR1 is SNHLY and CDR2 is FYNNEI in the germline V gene. CDR3 length: 13 residues. The DNA for the CDR3 is TGTGCCAGCACCGGACAGGGGACCTACGAGCAGTACTTC. This gives the protein CASTGQGTYEQYF.

V gene TRBV6-6 combines with J gene TRBJ1-5; D is undetermined. The CDR3 is 15 amino acids. Germline V gene lookup returns CDR1 MNHNY and CDR2 SVGAGI (reference sequence). Between the trimmed V and J ends, which lost 6 bases and 5 bases, there was a span of 17 bases. CDR3 coding DNA: TGTGCCAGCAGCTTTGACCCCCTGGGCGATCAGCCCCAGCATTTT. It translates to CASSFDPLGDQPQHF.

The rearrangement uses TRBV6-6 and TRBJ2-7, with D possibly matching TRBD1 (6 bases). The CDR3 has 15 amino acids. V was trimmed by 2 bases and J by 2 bases, leaving 13 bases between them. Per germline, CDR1 MNHNY and CDR2 SVGAGI (reference sequence). As DNA, the CDR3 is TGTGCCAGCAGTTACGCCCAGGGGCTAACCTACGAGCAGTACTTC. This gives the protein CASSYAQGLTYEQYF.

This chain connects TRBV27 to TRBJ2-1; 7 bases line up with TRBD2. This CDR3 contains 13 residues. With 5 bases clipped from V and 8 bases from J, the junction kept 6 bases outside the gene matches. Germline V lookup: CDR1 MNHEY, CDR2 SMNVEV (reference sequence). DNA of the CDR3: TGTGCCAGCAGTCCCCTCCTAGCGGATGAGCAGTTCTTC. Translation gives CASSPLLADEQFF.

V gene TRBV9 combines with J gene TRBJ2-3, with TRBD2 identical over 7 bases. Germline V gives CDR1 SGDLS, CDR2 YYNGEE. This CDR3 has 15 amino acids. The J segment lost 2 bases and the V segment lost 3 bases, leaving 6 bases of the junction unmatched. CDR3 sequence reads: CASSAPSGYTDTQYF. Written as DNA, the CDR3 is TGTGCCAGCAGCGCCCCTAGCGGCTACACAGATACGCAGTATTTT.

This clone was detected once. The chain links TRBV28 to TRBJ2-7, with 10 bases lining up with TRBD1. Germline trimming cut 8 bases from V and 5 bases from J; bases unmatched to any gene: 9. The CDR3 covers 14 residues. Germline V gene data show CDR1 as MDHEN and CDR2 as SYDVKM. CDR3 nucleotides: TGTGCCAGCCAGTTGGGGACAGGGGATGACGAGCAGTACTTC. Protein sequence: CASQLGTGDDEQYF.

This sequence joins TRBV7-4 and TRBJ2-7, with D possibly TRBD2 on 5 matching bases. The V gene's germline CDR1 is SGHVT and CDR2 SQSDAQ. V was clipped by 6 bases and J by 4 bases, with 13 bases between them. The CDR3 has 13 residues. CDR3 sequence: CASRPREVYEQYF. The CDR3 nucleotides read TGTGCCAGCAGGCCCCGGGAAGTTTACGAGCAGTACTTC. Variable domain in full (rest from reference TRBV7-4 and TRBJ2-7): GAGVSQSPRYKVAKRGRDVALRCDSISGHVTLYWYRQTLGQGSEVLTYSQSDAQRDKSGRPSGRFSAERPERSVSTLKIQRTEQGDSAVYLCASRPREVYEQYFGPGTRLTVT.

This chain joins TRBV4-2 and TRBJ2-7, with D possibly TRBD2 on 5 matching bases. Looked up from germline, CDR1 is LGHNA and CDR2 is YNFKEQ. The CDR3 runs to 15 residues. V was trimmed by 0 bases and J by 2 bases, leaving 11 bases between them. The CDR3 sequence is CASSQDAGLTYEQYF. The CDR3 DNA is TGTGCCAGCAGCCAAGACGCGGGTCTTACCTACGAGCAGTACTTC.

This sequence joins TRBV19 and TRBJ1-2, with D uncertain. The germline V and J ends were trimmed by 6 bases and 3 bases, with 17 bases remaining between them. The germline gives CDR1 LNHDA, CDR2 SQIVND (reference sequence). This CDR3 has 15 residues. The CDR3 protein is CASSLPIVGYYGYTF. DNA for the CDR3: TGTGCCAGTAGCTTACCCATAGTCGGGTACTATGGCTACACCTTC.

The rearrangement links TRBV5-6 to TRBJ1-1; D possibly corresponds to TRBD1 (5 bases). Trimming removed 7 bases at V and 1 base at J, with 14 bases between. CDR3 length: 14 residues. The germline V gene has CDR1 SGHDT and CDR2 YYEEEE. CDR3 in DNA: TGTGCCAGCTCATTCGGGGGGGGGAACACTGAAGCTTTCTTT. It yields the protein CASSFGGGNTEAFF.

This clone occurred once. The chain links TRBV15 to TRBJ1-3, with 7 bases fitting TRBD1. The length of the CDR3 is 18 residues. J lost 2 bases, V lost 1 base, and 11 bases had no gene match. From germline, CDR1 is LNHNV and CDR2 YYDKDF (reference sequence). CDR3 in amino acids: CATSRAGTARITGNTIYF. In DNA, the CDR3 is TGTGCCACCAGCAGAGCCGGGACAGCGCGGATTACTGGAAACACCATATATTTT.

The chain recombines TRBV12-5 with TRBJ1-4; 10 nucleotides line up with TRBD1. CDR1 and CDR2 from the germline V gene are LGHNT and FRNRAP. This CDR3 is built from 16 residues. V lost 0 bases to trimming and J lost 6 bases; unmatched junction nucleotides: 4. The CDR3 sequence is CASGLVLGQGDEKLFF. In DNA, the CDR3 is TGTGCTAGTGGTTTGGTACTCGGACAGGGGGATGAAAAACTGTTTTTT. The entire variable domain, with the rest obtained from reference TRBV12-5 and TRBJ1-4, is as follows: DARVTQTPRHKVTEMGQEVTMRCQPILGHNTVFWYRQTMMQGLELLAYFRNRAPLDDSGMPKDRFSAEMPDATLATLKIQPSEPRDSAVYFCASGLVLGQGDEKLFFGSGTQLSVL.

The chain employs TRBV19 and TRBJ2-3, with D perhaps TRBD1 (5 bases). CDR1 LNHDA and CDR2 SQIVND come from the germline V gene (reference sequence). The CDR3 has 11 amino acids. V lost 6 bases, J lost 6 bases, and 7 bases lay in between. The CDR3 region has the DNA TGTGCCAGTAGGGGGCCGGATACGCAGTATTTT. Its protein is CASRGPDTQYF.

This sequence joins TRBV27 and TRBJ2-7, with D possibly being TRBD1 (5 bases). V was clipped by 6 bases and J by 1 base, with 10 bases between them. Germline CDR1 and CDR2: MNHEY and SMNVEV (reference sequence). CDR3 length: 13 residues. The CDR3 sequence: CASRKGLSYEQYF. CDR3 nucleotide sequence: TGTGCCAGCAGAAAGGGGCTTTCCTACGAGCAGTACTTC.

This clone has only one observation. This sequence joins TRBV4-1 and TRBJ2-7; 7 bases fit TRBD2. The germline V gene has CDR1 MGHRA and CDR2 YSYEKL. This CDR3 comprises 15 residues. Trimming cost V 4 bases and J 2 bases; bases outside gene matches: 8. As DNA, the CDR3 is TGCGCCAGCAGCCCCCTGAGGGGAGGGACCTACGAGCAGTACTTC. Protein: CASSPLRGGTYEQYF.

The chain has TRBV15 and TRBJ2-5, with TRBD2 matching 9 bases. J lost 1 base, V lost 3 bases, and 15 bases had no gene match. CDR1 and CDR2 (germline): LNHNV, YYDKDF (reference sequence). CDR3 length: 19 residues. The CDR3 here is CATSSPTGSGGYSQETQYF. The CDR3 bases are TGTGCCACCAGCAGCCCGACGGGGAGCGGGGGGTACAGCCAAGAGACCCAGTACTTC.

The V call is TRBV9, the J call TRBJ2-3; 7 bases align to TRBD2. Germline lookup yields CDR1 SGDLS and CDR2 YYNGEE. V lost 4 bases to trimming and J lost 8 bases; unmatched junction nucleotides: 13. CDR3 length: 15 residues. This chain's CDR3 is CASSPGLGPGATQYF. The DNA for the CDR3 is TGTGCCAGCAGCCCCGGACTAGGCCCCGGCGCTACGCAGTATTTT.

This chain uses TRBV7-9 with TRBJ2-1; D gene ambiguous. The V gene lost 6 bases and the J gene lost 7 bases, with 10 bases spanning the gap. Germline CDR1 reads SEHNR; CDR2 reads FQNEAQ (reference sequence). The CDR3 consists of 12 residues. CDR3 sequence reads: CASSFQRNEQFF. CDR3 sequence (DNA): TGTGCCAGCAGTTTCCAGAGGAATGAGCAGTTCTTC.